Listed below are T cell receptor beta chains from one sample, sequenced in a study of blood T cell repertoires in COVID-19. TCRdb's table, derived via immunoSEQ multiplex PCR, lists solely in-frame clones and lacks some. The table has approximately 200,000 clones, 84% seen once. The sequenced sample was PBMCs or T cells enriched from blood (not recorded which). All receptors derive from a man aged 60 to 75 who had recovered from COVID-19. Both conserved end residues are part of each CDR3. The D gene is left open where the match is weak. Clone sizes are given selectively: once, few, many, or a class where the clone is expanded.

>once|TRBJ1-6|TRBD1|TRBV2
CASRDRENSPLHF
TGTGCCAGCAGGGACAGGGAAAATTCACCCCTCCACTTT
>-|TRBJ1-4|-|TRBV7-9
CASSQSGYGTNEKLFF
TGTGCCAGCAGCCAGTCGGGTTACGGGACTAATGAAAAACTGTTTTTT
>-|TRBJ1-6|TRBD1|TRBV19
CASSNLRDRLNSPLHF
TGTGCCAGTAGTAACCTCCGGGACAGGCTTAATTCACCCCTCCACTTT
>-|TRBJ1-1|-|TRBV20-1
CSASTGTNTEAFF
TGCAGTGCTAGTACAGGGACGAACACTGAAGCTTTCTTT
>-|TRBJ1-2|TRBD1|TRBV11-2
CASSQGTGGFGYTF
TGTGCCAGCAGCCAAGGGACAGGGGGTTTTGGCTACACCTTC
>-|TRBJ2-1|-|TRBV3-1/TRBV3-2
CASSQDKGDLFYNEQFF
TGTGCCAGCAGCCAAGATAAGGGAGATCTATTCTACAATGAGCAGTTCTTC
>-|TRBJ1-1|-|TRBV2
CASRGTVDTEAFF
TGTGCCAGCAGAGGAACAGTGGACACTGAAGCTTTCTTT
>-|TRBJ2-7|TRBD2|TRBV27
CASSFGRGVVEQYF
TGTGCCAGCAGTTTTGGCCGGGGGGTTGTAGAGCAGTACTTC
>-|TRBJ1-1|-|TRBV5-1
CASSAGTIAEAFF
TGCGCCAGCAGCGCCGGGACTATCGCTGAAGCTTTCTTT
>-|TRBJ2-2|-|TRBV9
CASTRQGSSWELFF
TGTGCCAGCACGCGGCAGGGGTCTTCTTGGGAGCTGTTTTTT
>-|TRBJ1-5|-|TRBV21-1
CASSKARELTGYGNQPQHF
TGTGCCAGCAGCAAAGCCCGGGAACTTACGGGATATGGTAATCAGCCCCAGCATTTT
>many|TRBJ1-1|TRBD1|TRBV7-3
CASSFWGPGTGPQNTEAFF
TGTGCCAGCAGCTTCTGGGGTCCCGGGACAGGTCCCCAGAACACTGAAGCTTTCTTT
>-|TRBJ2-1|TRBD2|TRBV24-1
CATSDRTSGASYNEQFF
TGTGCCACCAGTGACAGGACTAGCGGGGCCTCCTACAATGAGCAGTTCTTC